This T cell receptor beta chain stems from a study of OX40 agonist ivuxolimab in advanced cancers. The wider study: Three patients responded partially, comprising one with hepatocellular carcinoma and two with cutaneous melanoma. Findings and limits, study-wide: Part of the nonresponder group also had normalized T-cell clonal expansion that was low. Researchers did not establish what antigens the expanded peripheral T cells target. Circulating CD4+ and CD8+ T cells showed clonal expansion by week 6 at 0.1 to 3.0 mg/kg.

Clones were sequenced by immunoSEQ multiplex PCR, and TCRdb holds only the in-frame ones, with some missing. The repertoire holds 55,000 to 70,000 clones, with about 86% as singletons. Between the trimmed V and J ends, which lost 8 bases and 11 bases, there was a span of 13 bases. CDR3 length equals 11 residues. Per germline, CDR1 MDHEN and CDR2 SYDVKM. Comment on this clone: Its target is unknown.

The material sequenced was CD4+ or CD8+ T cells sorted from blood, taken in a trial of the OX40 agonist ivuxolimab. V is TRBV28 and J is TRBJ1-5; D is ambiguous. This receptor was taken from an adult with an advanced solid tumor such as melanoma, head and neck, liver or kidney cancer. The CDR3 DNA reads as TGTGCCAGCCACGATCAGACTTCCCAGCATTTT. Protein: CASHDQTSQHF. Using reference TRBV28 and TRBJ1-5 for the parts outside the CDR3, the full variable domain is DVKVTQSSRYLVKRTGEKVFLECVQDMDHENMFWYRQDPGLGLRLIYFSYDVKMKEKGDIPEGYSVSREKKERFSLILESASTNQTSMYLCASHDQTSQHFGDGTRLSIL.